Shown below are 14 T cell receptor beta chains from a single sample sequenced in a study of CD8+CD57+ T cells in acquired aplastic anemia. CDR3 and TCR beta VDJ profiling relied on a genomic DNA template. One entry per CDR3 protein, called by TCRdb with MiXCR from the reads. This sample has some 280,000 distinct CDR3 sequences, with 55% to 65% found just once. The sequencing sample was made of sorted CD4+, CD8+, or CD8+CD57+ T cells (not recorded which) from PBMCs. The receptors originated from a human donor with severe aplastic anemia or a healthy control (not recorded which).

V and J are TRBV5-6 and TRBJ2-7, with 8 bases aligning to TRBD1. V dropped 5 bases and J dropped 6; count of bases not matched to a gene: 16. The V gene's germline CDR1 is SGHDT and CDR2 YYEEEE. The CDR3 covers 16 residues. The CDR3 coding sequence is TGTGCCAGCAGTTACTTCTCAGACAGGGGCGAGGGCGAGCAGTACTTC. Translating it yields CASSYFSDRGEGEQYF.

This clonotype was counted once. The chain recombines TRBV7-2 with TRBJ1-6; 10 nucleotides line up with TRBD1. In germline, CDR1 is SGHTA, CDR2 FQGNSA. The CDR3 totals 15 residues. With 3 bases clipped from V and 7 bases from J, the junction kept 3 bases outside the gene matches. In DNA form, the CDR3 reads TGTGCCAGCAGCTTCCCGACAGGGGGCAATTCACCCCTCCACTTT. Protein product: CASSFPTGGNSPLHF. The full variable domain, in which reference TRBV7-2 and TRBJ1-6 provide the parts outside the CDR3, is GAGVSQSPSNKVTEKGKDVELRCDPISGHTALYWYRQSLGQGLEFLIYFQGNSAPDKSGLPSDRFSAERTGGSVSTLTIQRTQQEDSAVYLCASSFPTGGNSPLHFGNGTRLTVT.

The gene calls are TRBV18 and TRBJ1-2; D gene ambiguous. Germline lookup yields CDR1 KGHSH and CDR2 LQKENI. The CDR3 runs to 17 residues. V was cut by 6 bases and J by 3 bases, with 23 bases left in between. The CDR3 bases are TGTGCCAGCTCCTCATCGATCGACACCGCTCTAGACTATGGCTACACCTTC. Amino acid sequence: CASSSSIDTALDYGYTF.

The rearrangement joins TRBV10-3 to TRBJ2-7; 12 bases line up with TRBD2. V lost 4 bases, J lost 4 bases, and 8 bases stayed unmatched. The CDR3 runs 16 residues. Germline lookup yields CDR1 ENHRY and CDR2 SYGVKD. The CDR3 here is CAISGRETSGGYEQYF. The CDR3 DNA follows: TGTGCCATCAGTGGACGGGAGACTAGCGGGGGATACGAGCAGTACTTC.

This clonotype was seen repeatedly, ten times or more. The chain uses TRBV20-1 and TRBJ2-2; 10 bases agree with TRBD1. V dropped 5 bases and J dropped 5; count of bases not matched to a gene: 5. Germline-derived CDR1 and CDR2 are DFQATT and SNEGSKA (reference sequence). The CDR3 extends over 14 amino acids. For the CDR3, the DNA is TGCAGTGCTTCACCGGGACAGGGGACCGGGGAGCTGTTTTTT. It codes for CSASPGQGTGELFF.

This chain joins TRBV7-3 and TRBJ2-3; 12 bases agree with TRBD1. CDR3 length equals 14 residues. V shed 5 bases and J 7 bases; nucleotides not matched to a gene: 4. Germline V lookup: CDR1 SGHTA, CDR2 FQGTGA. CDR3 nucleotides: TGTGCCAGCAGCCTAGGGACAGGGGGCAATACGCAGTATTTT. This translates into CASSLGTGGNTQYF.

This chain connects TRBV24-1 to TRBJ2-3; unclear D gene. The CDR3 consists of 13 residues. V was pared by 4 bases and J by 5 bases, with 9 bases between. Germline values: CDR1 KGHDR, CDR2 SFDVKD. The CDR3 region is CATSDLVGDTQYF. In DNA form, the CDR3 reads TGTGCCACCAGTGACCTCGTAGGAGATACGCAGTATTTT.

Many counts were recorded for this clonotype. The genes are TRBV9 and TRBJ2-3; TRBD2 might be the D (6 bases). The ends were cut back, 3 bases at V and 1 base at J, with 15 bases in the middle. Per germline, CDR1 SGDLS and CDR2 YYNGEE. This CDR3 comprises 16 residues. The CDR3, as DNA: TGTGCCAGCAGCGCCGGAGTATGGGGGGGCACAGATACGCAGTATTTT. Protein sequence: CASSAGVWGGTDTQYF. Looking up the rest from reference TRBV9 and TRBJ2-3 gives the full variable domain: DSGVTQTPKHLITATGQRVTLRCSPRSGDLSVYWYQQSLDQGLQFLIQYYNGEERAKGNILERFSAQQFPDLHSELNLSSLELGDSALYFCASSAGVWGGTDTQYFGPGTRLTVL.

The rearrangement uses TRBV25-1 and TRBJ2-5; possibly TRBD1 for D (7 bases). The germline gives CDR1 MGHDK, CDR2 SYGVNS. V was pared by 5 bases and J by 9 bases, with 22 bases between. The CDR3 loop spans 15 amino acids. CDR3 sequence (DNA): TGTGCCAGCAGTTCCCCGACGGCAGGGGGGCAGCCCCAGTACTTC. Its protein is CASSSPTAGGQPQYF. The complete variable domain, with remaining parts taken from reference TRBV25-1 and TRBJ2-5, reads EADIYQTPRYLVIGTGKKITLECSQTMGHDKMYWYQQDPGMELHLIHYSYGVNSTEKGDLSSESTVSRIRTEHFPLTLESARPSHTSQYLCASSSPTAGGQPQYFGPGTRLLVL.

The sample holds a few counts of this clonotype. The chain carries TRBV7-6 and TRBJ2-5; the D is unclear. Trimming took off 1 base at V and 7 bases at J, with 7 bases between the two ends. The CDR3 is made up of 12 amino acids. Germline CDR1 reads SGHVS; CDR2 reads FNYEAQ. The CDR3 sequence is CASSLEMGTQYF. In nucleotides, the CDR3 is TGTGCCAGCAGCTTAGAGATGGGGACCCAGTACTTC.

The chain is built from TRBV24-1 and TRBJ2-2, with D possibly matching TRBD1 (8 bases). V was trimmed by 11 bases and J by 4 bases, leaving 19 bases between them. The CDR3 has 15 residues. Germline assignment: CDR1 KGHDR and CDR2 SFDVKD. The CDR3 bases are TGTGCCAACGGGAGGACAGGGCCTTTCACCGGGGAGCTGTTTTTT. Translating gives CANGRTGPFTGELFF.

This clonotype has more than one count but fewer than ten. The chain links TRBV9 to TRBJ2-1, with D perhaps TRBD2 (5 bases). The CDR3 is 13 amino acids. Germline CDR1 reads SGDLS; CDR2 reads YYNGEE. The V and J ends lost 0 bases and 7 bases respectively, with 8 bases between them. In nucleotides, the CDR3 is TGTGCCAGCAGCGTAGAACTAGGAAATGAGCAGTTCTTC. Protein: CASSVELGNEQFF.

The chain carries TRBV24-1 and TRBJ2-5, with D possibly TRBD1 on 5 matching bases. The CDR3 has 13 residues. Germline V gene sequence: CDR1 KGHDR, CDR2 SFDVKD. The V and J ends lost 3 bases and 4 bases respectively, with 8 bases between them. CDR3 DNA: TGTGCCACCAGTGATCAAGACAGAGAGACCCAGTACTTC. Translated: CATSDQDRETQYF.

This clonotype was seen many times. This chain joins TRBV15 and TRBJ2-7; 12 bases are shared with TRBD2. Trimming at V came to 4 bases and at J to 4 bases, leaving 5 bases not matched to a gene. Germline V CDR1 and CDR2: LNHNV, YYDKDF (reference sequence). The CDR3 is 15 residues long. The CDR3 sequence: CATSKGLAGTYEQYF. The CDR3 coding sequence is TGTGCCACCAGCAAAGGACTAGCGGGGACTTACGAGCAGTACTTC.